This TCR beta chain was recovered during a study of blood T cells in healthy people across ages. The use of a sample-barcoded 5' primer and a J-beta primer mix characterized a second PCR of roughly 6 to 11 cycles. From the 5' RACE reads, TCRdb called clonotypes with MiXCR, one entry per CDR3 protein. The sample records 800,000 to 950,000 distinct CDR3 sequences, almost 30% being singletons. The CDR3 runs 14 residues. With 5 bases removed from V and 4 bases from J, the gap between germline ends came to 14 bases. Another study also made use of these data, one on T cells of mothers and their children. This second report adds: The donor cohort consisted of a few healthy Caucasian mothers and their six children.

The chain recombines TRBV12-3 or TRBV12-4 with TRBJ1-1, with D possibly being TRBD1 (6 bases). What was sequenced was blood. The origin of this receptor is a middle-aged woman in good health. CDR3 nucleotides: TGTGCCAGCAGTCCTGGGACACGGTTCACTGAAGCTTTCTTT. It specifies CASSPGTRFTEAFF.